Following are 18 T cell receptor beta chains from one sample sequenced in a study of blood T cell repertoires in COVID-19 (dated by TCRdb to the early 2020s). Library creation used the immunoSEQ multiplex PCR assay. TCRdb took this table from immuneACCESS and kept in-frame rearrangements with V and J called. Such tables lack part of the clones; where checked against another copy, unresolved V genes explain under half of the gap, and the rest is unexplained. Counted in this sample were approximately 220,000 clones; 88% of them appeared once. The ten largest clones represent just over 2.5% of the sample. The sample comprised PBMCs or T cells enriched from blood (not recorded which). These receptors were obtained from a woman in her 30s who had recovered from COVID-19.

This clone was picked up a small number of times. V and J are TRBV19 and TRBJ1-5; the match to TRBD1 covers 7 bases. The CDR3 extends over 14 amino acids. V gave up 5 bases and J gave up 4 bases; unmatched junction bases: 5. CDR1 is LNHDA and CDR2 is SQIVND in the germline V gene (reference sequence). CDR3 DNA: TGTGCCAGTAGTCTTCGACAGGGTAATCAGCCCCAGCATTTT. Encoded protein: CASSLRQGNQPQHF.

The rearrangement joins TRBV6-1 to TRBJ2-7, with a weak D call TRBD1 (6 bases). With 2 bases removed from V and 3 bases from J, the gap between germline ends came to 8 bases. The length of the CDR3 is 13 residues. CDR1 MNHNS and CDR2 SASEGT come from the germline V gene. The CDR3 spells CASSERDIYEQYF. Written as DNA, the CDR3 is TGTGCCAGCAGTGAACGGGACATCTACGAGCAGTACTTC.

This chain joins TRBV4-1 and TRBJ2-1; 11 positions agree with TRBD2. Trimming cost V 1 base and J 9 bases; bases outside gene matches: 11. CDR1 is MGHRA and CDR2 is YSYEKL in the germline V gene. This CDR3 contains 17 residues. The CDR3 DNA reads TGCGCCAGCAGCCAAGTACCGGGTGGGACTAGCGGTCCTGAGCAGTTCTTC. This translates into CASSQVPGGTSGPEQFF.

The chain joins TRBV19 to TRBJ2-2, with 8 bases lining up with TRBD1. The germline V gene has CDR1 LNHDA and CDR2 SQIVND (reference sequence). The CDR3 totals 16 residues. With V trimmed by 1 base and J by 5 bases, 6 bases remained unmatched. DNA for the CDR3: TGTGCCAGTAGTATAGGCCGGACAGGGCTAACCGGGGAGCTGTTTTTT. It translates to CASSIGRTGLTGELFF.

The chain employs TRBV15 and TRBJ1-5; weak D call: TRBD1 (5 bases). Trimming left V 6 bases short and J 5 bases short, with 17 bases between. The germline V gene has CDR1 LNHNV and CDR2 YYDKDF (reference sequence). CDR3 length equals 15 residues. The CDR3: CATREERGYDQPQHF. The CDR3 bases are TGTGCCACCAGAGAAGAGCGGGGGTACGATCAGCCCCAGCATTTT.

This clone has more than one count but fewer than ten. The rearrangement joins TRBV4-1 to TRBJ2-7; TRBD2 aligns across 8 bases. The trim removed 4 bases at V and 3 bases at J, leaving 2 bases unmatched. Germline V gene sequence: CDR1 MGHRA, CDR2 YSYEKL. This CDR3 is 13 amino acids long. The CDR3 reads CASSRSGGYEQYF. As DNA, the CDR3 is TGCGCCAGCAGCCGGAGCGGGGGCTACGAGCAGTACTTC.

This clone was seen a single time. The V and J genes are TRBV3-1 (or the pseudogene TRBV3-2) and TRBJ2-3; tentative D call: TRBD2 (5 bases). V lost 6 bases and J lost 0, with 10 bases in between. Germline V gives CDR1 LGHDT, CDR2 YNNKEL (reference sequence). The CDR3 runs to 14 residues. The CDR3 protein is CASRGRTSTDTQYF. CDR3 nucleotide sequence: TGTGCCAGCAGAGGGAGAACTAGCACAGATACGCAGTATTTT.

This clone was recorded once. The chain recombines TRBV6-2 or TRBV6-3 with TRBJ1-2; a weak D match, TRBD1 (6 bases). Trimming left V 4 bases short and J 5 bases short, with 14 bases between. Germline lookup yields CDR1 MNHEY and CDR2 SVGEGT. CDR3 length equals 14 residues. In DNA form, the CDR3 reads TGTGCCAGCAGTTCGCGGACAGACACTTATGGCTACACCTTC. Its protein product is CASSSRTDTYGYTF.

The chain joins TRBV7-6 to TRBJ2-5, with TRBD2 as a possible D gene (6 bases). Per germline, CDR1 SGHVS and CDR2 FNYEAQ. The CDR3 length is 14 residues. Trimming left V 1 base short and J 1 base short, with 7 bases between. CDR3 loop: CASSLGGVQETQYF. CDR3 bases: TGTGCCAGCAGCTTAGGCGGGGTCCAAGAGACCCAGTACTTC.

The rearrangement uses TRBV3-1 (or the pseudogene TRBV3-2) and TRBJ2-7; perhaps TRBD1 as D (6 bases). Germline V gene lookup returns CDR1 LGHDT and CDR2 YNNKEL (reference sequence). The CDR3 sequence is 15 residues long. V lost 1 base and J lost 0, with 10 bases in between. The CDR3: CASSQGQDFSYEQYF. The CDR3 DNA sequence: TGTGCCAGCAGCCAAGGACAGGACTTCTCCTACGAGCAGTACTTC.

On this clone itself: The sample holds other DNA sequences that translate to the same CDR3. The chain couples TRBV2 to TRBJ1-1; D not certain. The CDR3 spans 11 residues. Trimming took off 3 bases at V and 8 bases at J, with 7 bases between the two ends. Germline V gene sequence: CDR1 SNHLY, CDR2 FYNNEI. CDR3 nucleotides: TGTGCCAGCAGTGAGGTACAGGAAGCTTTCTTT. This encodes CASSEVQEAFF. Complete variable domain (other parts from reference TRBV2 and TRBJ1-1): EPEVTQTPSHQVTQMGQEVILRCVPISNHLYFYWYRQILGQKVEFLVSFYNNEISEKSEIFDDQFSVERPDGSNFTLKIRSTKLEDSAMYFCASSEVQEAFFGQGTRLTVV.

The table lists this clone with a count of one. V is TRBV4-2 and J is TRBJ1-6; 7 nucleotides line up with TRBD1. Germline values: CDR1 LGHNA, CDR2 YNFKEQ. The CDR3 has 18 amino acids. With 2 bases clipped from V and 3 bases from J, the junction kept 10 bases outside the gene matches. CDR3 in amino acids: CASSQYNRGSGYNSPLHF. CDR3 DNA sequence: TGTGCCAGCAGCCAATACAACAGGGGCTCAGGCTATAATTCACCCCTCCACTTT.

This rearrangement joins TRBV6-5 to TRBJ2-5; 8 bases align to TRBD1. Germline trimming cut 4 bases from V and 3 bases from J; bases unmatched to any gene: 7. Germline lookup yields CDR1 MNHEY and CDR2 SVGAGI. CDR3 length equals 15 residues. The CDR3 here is CASSFFRGPEETQYF. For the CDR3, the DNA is TGTGCCAGCAGTTTTTTCAGGGGGCCGGAAGAGACCCAGTACTTC.

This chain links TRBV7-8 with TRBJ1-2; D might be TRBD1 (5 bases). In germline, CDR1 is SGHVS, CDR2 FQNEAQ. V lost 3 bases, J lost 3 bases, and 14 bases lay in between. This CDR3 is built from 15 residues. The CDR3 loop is CASSLVGRGDYGYTF. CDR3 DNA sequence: TGTGCCAGCAGCTTGGTCGGTCGGGGGGACTATGGCTACACCTTC.

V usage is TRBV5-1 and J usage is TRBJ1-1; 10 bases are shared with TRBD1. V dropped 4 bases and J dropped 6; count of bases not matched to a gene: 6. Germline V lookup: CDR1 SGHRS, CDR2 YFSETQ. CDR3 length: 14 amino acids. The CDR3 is CASSRGQGVAEAFF. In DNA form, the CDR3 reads TGCGCCAGCAGCCGAGGACAGGGGGTGGCTGAAGCTTTCTTT.

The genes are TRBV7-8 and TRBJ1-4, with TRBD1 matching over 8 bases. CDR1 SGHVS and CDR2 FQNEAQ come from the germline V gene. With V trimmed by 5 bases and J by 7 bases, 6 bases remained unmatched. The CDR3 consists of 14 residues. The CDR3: CASSPGQGIEKLFF. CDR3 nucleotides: TGTGCCAGCAGCCCCGGACAGGGAATTGAAAAACTGTTTTTT.

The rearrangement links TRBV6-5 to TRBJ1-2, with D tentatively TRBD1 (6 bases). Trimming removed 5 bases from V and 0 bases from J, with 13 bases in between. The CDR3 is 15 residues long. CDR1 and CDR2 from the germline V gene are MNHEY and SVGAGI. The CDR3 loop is CASSPRDTTNYGYTF. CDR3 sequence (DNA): TGTGCCAGCAGTCCCCGGGACACCACTAACTATGGCTACACCTTC.

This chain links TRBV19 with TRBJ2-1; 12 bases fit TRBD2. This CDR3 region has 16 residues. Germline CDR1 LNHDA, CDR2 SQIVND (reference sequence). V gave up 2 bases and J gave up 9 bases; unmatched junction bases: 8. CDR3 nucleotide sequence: TGTGCCAGTAGTATACTAGCGGGGGGGCCCACGGGTGAGCAGTTCTTC. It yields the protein CASSILAGGPTGEQFF.